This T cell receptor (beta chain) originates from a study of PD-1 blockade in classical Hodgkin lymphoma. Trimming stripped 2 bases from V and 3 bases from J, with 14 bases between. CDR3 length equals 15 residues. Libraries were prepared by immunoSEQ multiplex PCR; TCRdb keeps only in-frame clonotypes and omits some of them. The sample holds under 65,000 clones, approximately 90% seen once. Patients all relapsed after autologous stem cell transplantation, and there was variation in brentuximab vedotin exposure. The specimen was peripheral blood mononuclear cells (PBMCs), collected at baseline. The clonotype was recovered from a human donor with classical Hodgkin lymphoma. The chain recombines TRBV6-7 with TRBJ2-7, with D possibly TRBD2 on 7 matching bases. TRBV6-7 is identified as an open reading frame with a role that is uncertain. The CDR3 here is CASSYPGEGDYEQYF. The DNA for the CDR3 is TGTGCCAGCAGTTACCCAGGGGAGGGGGACTACGAGCAGTACTTC.